This T cell receptor (beta chain) was identified in a study of cytomegalovirus exposure and HLA in healthy donors. About the study: In a later analysis, the 110 or so validation repertoires were reported to have used the same platform as the approximately 700 first-cohort repertoires.

This clone was seen a few times. Produced via immunoSEQ multiplex PCR; TCRdb's table is partial and in-frame only. The data hold about 130,000 clones, with roughly 86% observed a single time. V lost 3 bases and J 4 bases, leaving 10 bases between the germline ends. Germline V gene lookup returns CDR1 SGHDT and CDR2 YYEEEE. The CDR3 extends over 13 amino acids. The donors formed part of the roughly 120-subject validation cohort, distinct from the roughly 600-subject first cohort. The chain recombines TRBV5-6 with TRBJ1-2; the D is unclear. Source material: PBMCs. The TCR comes from a man aged 30 to 45 in good health and CMV-seronegative. The chain's CDR3 is CASSSGAGYGYTF. In DNA form, the CDR3 reads TGTGCCAGCAGCTCCGGTGCGGGCTATGGCTACACCTTC.